This passage covers 24 T cell receptor beta chains from one sample sequenced in a study of T cell responses to AZD1222 COVID-19 vaccine. Assay: immunoSEQ multiplex PCR; the TCRdb copy retains only in-frame clones and omits some. In the table there are 150,000 to 200,000 clones, 88% of which are singletons. Sequencing used peripheral blood, obtained 28 days after the second AZD1222 dose. The receptors were sampled from an adult who received the AZD1222 COVID-19 vaccine.

The CDR3 here is CASVESKYNEQFF. The DNA of the CDR3 is TGTGCCAGCGTCGAATCGAAGTACAATGAGCAGTTCTTC. The rearrangement uses TRBV28 and TRBJ2-1; the D is unclear. Germline CDR1 and CDR2: MDHEN and SYDVKM. The germline V and J ends were trimmed by 8 bases and 4 bases, with 12 bases remaining between them. The CDR3 runs 13 residues.

The chain uses TRBV9 and TRBJ2-3; 7 nucleotides align to TRBD2. Germline lookup yields CDR1 SGDLS and CDR2 YYNGEE. The J segment lost 11 bases and the V segment lost 4 bases, leaving 7 bases of the junction unmatched. The CDR3 has 12 amino acids. CDR3 nucleotide sequence: TGTGCCAGCAGCTACGCTAGCGGAGGGCAGTATTTT. Translating it yields CASSYASGGQYF.

The chain joins TRBV11-3 to TRBJ2-1; TRBD1 is a possible D gene (6 bases). Trimming took off 4 bases at V and 6 bases at J, with 13 bases between the two ends. The germline V gene has CDR1 SGHNT and CDR2 YENEEA. This CDR3 is 14 amino acids long. CDR3 nucleotide sequence: TGTGCCAGCAGCTCCGACGACAGGCTCAATGAGCAGTTCTTC. Encoded protein: CASSSDDRLNEQFF.

This clone has just one count. The gene calls are TRBV30 and TRBJ2-5; 8 nucleotides agree with TRBD2. Trimming removed 2 bases from V and 1 base from J; junction bases left unmatched: 6. In germline, CDR1 is GTSNPN, CDR2 SVGIG (reference sequence). The CDR3 sequence is 15 residues long. The CDR3 DNA follows: TGTGCCTGGAGTAGACATAGCGGGATCCAAGAGACCCAGTACTTC. It is translated as CAWSRHSGIQETQYF.

The chain links TRBV6-1 to TRBJ1-2, with 7 bases lining up with TRBD1. CDR1 is MNHNS, CDR2 SASEGT, per germline. The CDR3 is made up of 13 amino acids. J gave up 4 bases and V 2 bases, and 1 base lay outside the gene matches. The CDR3 spells CASSERQGYGYTF. CDR3 bases: TGTGCCAGCAGTGAAAGACAGGGCTATGGCTACACCTTC.

The CDR3 reads CASYPKGGNYGYTF. The DNA for the CDR3 is TGTGCCAGCTACCCTAAAGGGGGGAACTATGGCTACACCTTC. The chain links TRBV21-1 to TRBJ1-2. TRBV21-1 is a documented pseudogene. There are 14 residues in the CDR3.

The genes are TRBV5-1 and TRBJ2-7; D not certain. V was clipped by 4 bases and J by 3 bases, with 23 bases between them. CDR3 length equals 17 residues. CDR1 and CDR2 from the germline V gene are SGHRS and YFSETQ. In DNA, the CDR3 is TGCGCCAGCAGCCCGCTCGGGTCCTCAGCCCTTAACTACGAGCAGTACTTC. Protein product: CASSPLGSSALNYEQYF.

The J gene is TRBJ1-2, the V gene TRBV6-5; D unclear. In germline, CDR1 is MNHEY, CDR2 SVGAGI. The CDR3 runs to 15 residues. V was clipped by 0 bases and J by 4 bases, with 12 bases between them. This CDR3 reads CASSYSDGLGYGYTF. CDR3 nucleotide sequence: TGTGCCAGCAGTTACTCGGACGGCTTAGGCTATGGCTACACCTTC.

The genes are TRBV28 and TRBJ1-6; TRBD1 agrees at 9 bases. The CDR3 loop spans 15 amino acids. The trim removed 8 bases at V and 9 bases at J, leaving 11 bases unmatched. From germline, CDR1 is MDHEN and CDR2 SYDVKM. The CDR3 is CASAGWGQGFSPLHF. The CDR3 coding sequence is TGTGCCAGCGCCGGATGGGGACAGGGCTTTTCACCCCTCCACTTT.

This clone has only one observation. The genes are TRBV5-1 and TRBJ2-5; 12 positions agree with TRBD1. This CDR3 comprises 15 residues. Looked up from germline, CDR1 is SGHRS and CDR2 is YFSETQ. V dropped 4 bases and J dropped 4; count of bases not matched to a gene: 5. The CDR3 reads CASSAGTGGLETQYF. The CDR3 DNA reads TGCGCCAGCAGCGCCGGGACAGGGGGCCTAGAGACCCAGTACTTC. The full variable domain, rest sourced from reference TRBV5-1 and TRBJ2-5, is KAGVTQTPRYLIKTRGQQVTLSCSPISGHRSVSWYQQTPGQGLQFLFEYFSETQRNKGNFPGRFSGRQFSNSRSEMNVSTLELGDSALYLCASSAGTGGLETQYFGPGTRLLVL.

This clone was counted between two and nine times. The chain uses TRBV5-4 and TRBJ2-5, with unresolved D. The CDR3 contains 14 residues. The germline CDR1 and CDR2 sequences are SGHNT and YYREEE (reference sequence). V lost 0 bases, J lost 5 bases, and 11 bases lay in between. The CDR3 region is CASSLALSLETQYF. The CDR3 nucleotides are TGTGCCAGCAGCTTGGCCCTTTCTTTGGAGACCCAGTACTTC.

The CDR3 nucleotides are TGTGCCAGCAGCTTGGACACTAGCGGGGGGTTCACAGATACGCAGTATTTT. Translating it yields CASSLDTSGGFTDTQYF. The genes are TRBV5-6 and TRBJ2-3; 12 positions agree with TRBD2. J was trimmed by 2 bases and V by 0 bases; bases with no gene match: 4. From germline, CDR1 is SGHDT and CDR2 YYEEEE. This CDR3 is built from 17 residues.

The chain has TRBV2 and TRBJ1-5; D may be TRBD1 (6 bases). Trimming cost V 6 bases and J 6 bases, with 12 bases left between them. This CDR3 contains 13 residues. Germline loops: CDR1 SNHLY, CDR2 FYNNEI. The DNA for the CDR3 is TGTGCCAGCAGGCTTGGCAGGGGTCAGCCCCAGCATTTT. The encoded protein is CASRLGRGQPQHF.

This rearrangement joins TRBV20-1 to TRBJ1-1; D unclear. CDR1 is DFQATT, CDR2 SNEGSKA, per germline (reference sequence). Trimming stripped 5 bases from V and 9 bases from J, with 13 bases between. The CDR3 is made up of 11 amino acids. The CDR3 region has the DNA TGCAGTGCTTCGAAGCCTGGGAAAGCTTTCTTT. Its translation: CSASKPGKAFF.

This clone has only a few counts. The chain couples TRBV3-1 (or the pseudogene TRBV3-2) to TRBJ1-4; D call uncertain. CDR1 and CDR2 (germline): LGHDT, YNNKEL (reference sequence). V dropped 0 bases and J dropped 8 bases, with 4 bases sitting between them. The length of the CDR3 is 12 residues. The chain's CDR3 is CASSQDWEKLFF. The CDR3 bases are TGTGCCAGCAGCCAAGATTGGGAAAAACTGTTTTTT.

The chain joins TRBV5-1 to TRBJ2-5; 13 positions match TRBD2. V shed 0 bases and J 1 base; nucleotides not matched to a gene: 3. Germline CDR1 reads SGHRS; CDR2 reads YFSETQ. The CDR3 is 17 amino acids. The CDR3 DNA reads as TGCGCCAGCAGCTTGGAACTAGCGGGGGGGCTCCAAGAGACCCAGTACTTC. This sequence encodes CASSLELAGGLQETQYF.

The CDR3 nucleotides read TGTGCCAGCAGCTCCGGGACCTACGAGCAGTACTTC. It encodes CASSSGTYEQYF. The chain is built from TRBV5-5 and TRBJ2-7; D may be TRBD2 (5 bases). The CDR3 loop spans 12 amino acids. The V end was cut by 3 bases, the J end by 2 bases, with 6 bases between. Germline CDR1 reads SGHKS; CDR2 reads YYEKEE (reference sequence).

The genes are TRBV21-1 and TRBJ2-7; TRBD2 reflects the table's D call only, with no check against the DNA. TRBV21-1 is a pseudogene locus. The CDR3 consists of 16 residues. The CDR3 sequence: CASSKDYKFTAYEQYF. The DNA for the CDR3 is TGTGCCAGCAGCAAAGATTATAAGTTTACGGCCTACGAGCAGTACTTC.

The V call is TRBV9, the J call TRBJ2-3, with 7 positions matching TRBD2. This CDR3 has 16 residues. After removal of 4 bases from V and 0 bases from J, the junction contained 8 bases not matched to a gene. CDR1 is SGDLS, CDR2 YYNGEE, per germline. The CDR3 DNA sequence: TGTGCCAGCAGCTCTCCCGGGACTACCAGCACAGATACGCAGTATTTT. This codes for CASSSPGTTSTDTQYF.

The chain has TRBV11-2 and TRBJ1-1; a possible D gene is TRBD1 (5 bases). CDR3 length: 14 residues. The V end lost 0 bases, the J end lost 1 base, and 6 bases lay between the germline ends. The V gene's germline CDR1 is SGHAT and CDR2 FQNNGV. In DNA, the CDR3 is TGTGCCAGCAGCTTAGATGGGGCGAACACTGAAGCTTTCTTT. Its translation is CASSLDGANTEAFF.

This chain joins TRBV19 and TRBJ2-7, with D tentatively TRBD2 (6 bases). V dropped 3 bases and J dropped 4 bases, with 7 bases sitting between them. CDR3 length equals 12 residues. The germline gives CDR1 LNHDA, CDR2 SQIVND (reference sequence). This CDR3 is CASSISGYEQYF. The DNA of the CDR3 is TGTGCCAGTAGTATTAGCGGTTACGAGCAGTACTTC.

V and J are TRBV15 and TRBJ1-1; D may be TRBD1 (5 bases). Germline-derived CDR1 and CDR2 are LNHNV and YYDKDF (reference sequence). CDR3 length: 14 residues. V dropped 1 base and J dropped 1 base, with 7 bases sitting between them. The CDR3 region is CATSRGGGNTEAFF. In DNA, the CDR3 is TGTGCCACCAGCAGAGGTGGGGGGAACACTGAAGCTTTCTTT.

This chain joins TRBV7-2 and TRBJ1-5, with no clear D. This CDR3 is 12 amino acids long. The V end lost 2 bases, the J end lost 7 bases, and 6 bases lay between the germline ends. Germline assignment: CDR1 SGHTA and CDR2 FQGNSA. The CDR3 bases are TGTGCCAGCAGCTTACAGCGGCAGCCCCAGCATTTT. This translates into CASSLQRQPQHF.

V and J are TRBV19 and TRBJ1-6; 7 bases line up with TRBD1. Germline CDR1 and CDR2: LNHDA and SQIVND (reference sequence). V was pared by 1 base and J by 7 bases, with 4 bases of the junction left unmatched. The CDR3 loop spans 15 amino acids. The CDR3: CASSIVTGVNSPLHF. In DNA form, the CDR3 reads TGTGCCAGTAGTATAGTCACAGGGGTCAATTCACCCCTCCACTTT.